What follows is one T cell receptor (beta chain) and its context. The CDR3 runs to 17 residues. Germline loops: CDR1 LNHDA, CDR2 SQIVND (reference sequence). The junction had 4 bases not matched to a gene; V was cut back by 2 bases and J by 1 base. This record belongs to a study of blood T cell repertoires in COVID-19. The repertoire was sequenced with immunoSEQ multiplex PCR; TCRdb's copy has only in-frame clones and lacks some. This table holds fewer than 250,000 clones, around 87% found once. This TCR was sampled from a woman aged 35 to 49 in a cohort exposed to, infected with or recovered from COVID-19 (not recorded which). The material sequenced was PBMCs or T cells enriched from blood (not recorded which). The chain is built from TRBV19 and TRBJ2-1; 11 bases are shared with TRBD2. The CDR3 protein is CASSISTSGESYNEQFF. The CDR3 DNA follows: TGTGCCAGTAGTATATCGACTAGCGGGGAATCCTACAATGAGCAGTTCTTC.